Following are 25 T cell receptor beta chains from one sample sequenced in a study of memory CD4+ T cells and cytomegalovirus serostatus. Generated by immunoSEQ multiplex PCR, the TCRdb table keeps only in-frame clones and is missing some. The sample has about 96,000 clones, under 90% seen once. Single viable CD3+CD4+CD8-CD45RO+ cells were sorted as the memory CD4+ T cells. The sequenced sample was memory CD4+ T cells from blood. The origin of the receptors is an adult in good health and CMV-seropositive.

The rearrangement uses TRBV30 and TRBJ2-1; TRBD2 matches at 11 bases. Germline assignment: CDR1 GTSNPN and CDR2 SVGIG (reference sequence). Trimming at V came to 0 bases and at J to 6 bases, leaving 7 bases not matched to a gene. This CDR3 region has 16 residues. The CDR3 sequence is CAWSVPLAGGLNEQFF. CDR3 sequence (DNA): TGTGCCTGGAGTGTACCTTTAGCGGGAGGGCTCAATGAGCAGTTCTTC.

The rearrangement joins TRBV14 to TRBJ2-1; 11 nucleotides agree with TRBD2. Germline loops: CDR1 SGHDN, CDR2 FVKESK. The length of the CDR3 is 15 residues. The ends lost 0 bases at V and 9 bases at J; junction bases unmatched: 4. CDR3 nucleotide sequence: TGTGCCAGCAGCCAAGATACTAGCGGGAGAGGTGAGCAGTTCTTC. Amino acid sequence: CASSQDTSGRGEQFF.

V usage is TRBV27 and J usage is TRBJ2-1, with D unresolved. CDR1 and CDR2 from the germline V gene are MNHEY and SMNVEV (reference sequence). V shed 3 bases and J shed 2 bases, with 11 bases lying between them. The CDR3 contains 15 residues. The CDR3 loop reads CASSFYPLTYNEQFF. The CDR3 DNA reads as TGTGCCAGCAGTTTCTACCCCCTAACCTACAATGAGCAGTTCTTC.

This clone appeared once. This chain connects TRBV30 to TRBJ2-3; 7 bases agree with TRBD2. Germline values: CDR1 GTSNPN, CDR2 SVGIG (reference sequence). The CDR3 loop spans 16 amino acids. Losses at the gene ends were 0 bases for V and 2 bases for J; bases not matched to a gene: 8. The CDR3, as DNA: TGTGCCTGGAGTGTGGGCGGGAGAAGCTTCACAGATACGCAGTATTTT. Translation gives CAWSVGGRSFTDTQYF.

V usage is TRBV28 and J usage is TRBJ1-1, with D unclear. The CDR3 runs 12 residues. With 2 bases removed from V and 5 bases from J, the gap between germline ends came to 6 bases. From germline, CDR1 is MDHEN and CDR2 SYDVKM. CDR3 sequence: CASSLGLTEAFF. CDR3 sequence (DNA): TGTGCCAGCAGTTTAGGGCTAACTGAAGCTTTCTTT.

The chain carries TRBV6-6 and TRBJ2-7; D gene uncertain. The V end lost 0 bases, the J end lost 4 bases, and 13 bases lay between the germline ends. This CDR3 comprises 15 residues. In germline, CDR1 is MNHNY, CDR2 SVGAGI (reference sequence). In nucleotides, the CDR3 is TGTGCCAGCAGTTACTCGCCTACTTCGCCTTACGAGCAGTACTTC. Its protein is CASSYSPTSPYEQYF.

This clone has a handful of counts. This chain connects TRBV9 to TRBJ2-1, with D perhaps matching TRBD1 (5 bases). V was cut by 4 bases and J by 4 bases, with 18 bases left in between. Germline V gene sequence: CDR1 SGDLS, CDR2 YYNGEE. This CDR3 is 16 amino acids long. CDR3 amino acids: CASSPRVKDMYNEQFF. CDR3 nucleotides: TGTGCCAGCAGCCCCAGGGTAAAGGATATGTACAATGAGCAGTTCTTC.

This clone has more than one count but fewer than ten. The J gene is TRBJ1-5, the V gene TRBV19; tentatively, D is TRBD1 (6 bases). The length of the CDR3 is 14 residues. The germline V gene encodes CDR1 LNHDA and CDR2 SQIVND (reference sequence). The ends were cut back, 1 base at V and 4 bases at J, with 8 bases in the middle. CDR3 protein: CASSIVGGNQPQHF. The DNA for the CDR3 is TGTGCCAGTAGTATAGTAGGGGGGAATCAGCCCCAGCATTTT.

The CDR3 DNA follows: TGTGCCAGTAGTATAATGGGCCGGAGCACCATATATTTT. It encodes CASSIMGRSTIYF. This sequence joins TRBV19 and TRBJ1-3; D gene unclear. Germline lookup yields CDR1 LNHDA and CDR2 SQIVND (reference sequence). The CDR3 is made up of 13 amino acids. The ends were cut back, 2 bases at V and 9 bases at J, with 11 bases in the middle.

The chain links TRBV28 to TRBJ1-2; a possible D gene is TRBD1 (5 bases). Trimming removed 6 bases from V and 4 bases from J, with 18 bases in between. Germline V gene sequence: CDR1 MDHEN, CDR2 SYDVKM. This CDR3 has 15 amino acids. This CDR3 reads CASRAQSGMAYGYTF. In DNA form, the CDR3 reads TGTGCCAGCAGGGCCCAATCAGGGATGGCCTATGGCTACACCTTC.

The J gene is TRBJ2-3, the V gene TRBV6-5; D may be TRBD2 (6 bases). The V gene lost 2 bases and the J gene lost 8 bases, with 11 bases spanning the gap. Looked up from germline, CDR1 is MNHEY and CDR2 is SVGAGI. CDR3 length: 13 amino acids. This chain's CDR3 is CASSYGQGGTQYF. DNA for the CDR3: TGTGCCAGCAGTTACGGGCAGGGAGGTACGCAGTATTTT.

The CDR3 DNA is TGTGCCAGCGGACAGAGCTCTGGAAACACCATATATTTT. Amino acid sequence: CASGQSSGNTIYF. This chain links TRBV6-1 with TRBJ1-3, with a tentative D call TRBD1 (6 bases). Germline loops: CDR1 MNHNS, CDR2 SASEGT. Between the trimmed V and J ends, which lost 8 bases and 0 bases, there was a span of 8 bases. The CDR3 loop spans 13 amino acids.

The genes are TRBV10-3 and TRBJ2-7, with D unclear. Germline V CDR1 and CDR2: ENHRY, SYGVKD. Trimming shortened V by 3 bases and J by 1 base, and 7 bases separated the two germline ends. This CDR3 has 13 amino acids. In DNA, the CDR3 is TGTGCCATCAGTGACTCGAATTCCTACGAGCAGTACTTC. This codes for CAISDSNSYEQYF.

Comments on this clone: Other DNA sequences from this sample encode an identical CDR3 as well. This chain uses TRBV28 with TRBJ1-1, with TRBD1 matching over 8 bases. The CDR3 runs 14 residues. The germline CDR1 and CDR2 sequences are MDHEN and SYDVKM. The J segment lost 8 bases and the V segment lost 4 bases, leaving 9 bases of the junction unmatched. In DNA form, the CDR3 reads TGTGCCAGCAGTTCTCGGACAGGGCCCACCGAAGCTTTCTTT. Protein: CASSSRTGPTEAFF.

This clone was counted once. The chain has TRBV9 and TRBJ2-7; a possible D gene is TRBD2 (5 bases). Germline V gives CDR1 SGDLS, CDR2 YYNGEE. The CDR3 contains 13 residues. V was clipped by 4 bases and J by 4 bases, with 12 bases between them. The CDR3: CASSPGRRYEQYF. The CDR3 coding sequence is TGTGCCAGCAGCCCTGGGCGGAGGTACGAGCAGTACTTC.

This chain connects TRBV2 to TRBJ2-5; 9 positions agree with TRBD1. Germline CDR1 and CDR2: SNHLY and FYNNEI. This CDR3 region has 15 residues. Unmatched junction bases numbered 7, after V lost 6 bases and J lost 2 bases. The DNA for the CDR3 is TGTGCCAGCAGCCCGGACAGGGGTGGGCAAGAGACCCAGTACTTC. Translating gives CASSPDRGGQETQYF.

This clone was counted a few times. The genes are TRBV11-1 and TRBJ2-7; TRBD1 or TRBD2 may be the D gene (5 bases each). CDR1 SGHAT and CDR2 FQDESV come from the germline V gene (reference sequence). The germline V and J ends were trimmed by 3 bases and 9 bases, with 15 bases remaining between them. CDR3 length: 13 amino acids. CDR3 sequence (DNA): TGTGCCAGCAGCTTTACCCCATCCGGGGCGCAGTACTTC. Its protein is CASSFTPSGAQYF.

The chain has TRBV6-6 and TRBJ2-1, with D perhaps TRBD2 (5 bases). The CDR3 consists of 12 residues. Per the germline V gene, CDR1 is MNHNY and CDR2 is SVGAGI (reference sequence). V lost 5 bases, J lost 10 bases, and 12 bases lay in between. The CDR3: CASSPLDGEQFF. DNA of the CDR3: TGTGCCAGCAGTCCACTAGACGGAGAGCAGTTCTTC.

CDR3 protein: CASSPEGAVTGGTQYF. Written as DNA, the CDR3 is TGTGCCAGCAGCCCAGAGGGAGCGGTGACGGGAGGTACGCAGTATTTT. This chain joins TRBV7-9 and TRBJ2-3; 7 bases agree with TRBD2. Losses at the gene ends were 5 bases for V and 8 bases for J; bases not matched to a gene: 16. Germline V lookup: CDR1 SEHNR, CDR2 FQNEAQ (reference sequence). This CDR3 spans 16 amino acids.

The chain has TRBV7-3 and TRBJ1-2, with 8 positions matching TRBD1. The CDR3 consists of 15 residues. J gave up 8 bases and V 5 bases, and 13 bases lay outside the gene matches. The germline CDR1 and CDR2 sequences are SGHTA and FQGTGA. The CDR3 reads CASSAGQAPLGGYTF. The CDR3 DNA is TGTGCCAGCAGCGCGGGACAGGCGCCCCTCGGGGGCTACACCTTC.

The chain uses TRBV7-2 and TRBJ2-2, with TRBD2 matching over 8 bases. V trimming: 1 base; J trimming: 7 bases; junction bases outside the gene matches: 14. CDR1 SGHTA and CDR2 FQGNSA come from the germline V gene. The CDR3 has 18 residues. The DNA of the CDR3 is TGTGCCAGCAGCTTAGGTCCGCCGGCGGGAGGTCGGGGCGGGGAGCTGTTTTTT. It encodes CASSLGPPAGGRGGELFF.

This sequence joins TRBV5-1 and TRBJ2-7; 10 bases agree with TRBD2. V was clipped by 1 base and J by 0 bases; unmatched bases: 1. Germline V lookup: CDR1 SGHRS, CDR2 YFSETQ. This CDR3 contains 15 residues. CDR3 region: CASSLSSGSSYEQYF. CDR3 DNA sequence: TGCGCCAGCAGCTTGTCTAGCGGGAGCTCCTACGAGCAGTACTTC.

The genes are TRBV7-2 and TRBJ2-7; possibly TRBD2 for D (6 bases). CDR1 and CDR2 (germline): SGHTA, FQGNSA. The V and J ends lost 5 bases and 0 bases respectively, with 17 bases between them. This CDR3 comprises 16 residues. Here the CDR3 reads CASSLLGGTSSYEQYF. The CDR3 coding sequence is TGTGCCAGCAGCCTCCTGGGCGGGACCAGCTCCTACGAGCAGTACTTC.

The J gene is TRBJ2-3, the V gene TRBV6-1; a weak D match, TRBD1 (6 bases). Trimming pared 10 bases from V and 0 bases from J, leaving 11 bases between. The CDR3 runs 13 residues. CDR1 and CDR2 (germline): MNHNS, SASEGT. In nucleotides, the CDR3 is TGTGCCACCCGGGACACCAGCACAGATACGCAGTATTTT. Its translation: CATRDTSTDTQYF.

This chain joins TRBV7-8 and TRBJ2-7, with a tentative D call TRBD1 (6 bases). This CDR3 has 17 amino acids. Germline V lookup: CDR1 SGHVS, CDR2 FQNEAQ. V was pared by 6 bases and J by 2 bases, with 23 bases between. CDR3 in amino acids: CASSPTTLTGQPYEQYF. The DNA of the CDR3 is TGTGCCAGCAGTCCCACGACCTTAACGGGACAACCCTACGAGCAGTACTTC.